The rows below give T cell receptor beta chains drawn from one sample of a study of Graves' ophthalmopathy and Graves' hyperthyroidism. Using its own MiXCR run on the multiplex PCR reads, TCRdb lists one record per CDR3 protein. Of roughly 230,000 distinct CDR3 sequences in the sample, around a fifth were seen once. The source material was peripheral blood. These receptors all stem from a woman between 50 and 59 years old with Graves' ophthalmopathy. CDR3s leave out the opening cysteine and the closing phenylalanine or tryptophan.

V	J	CDR3
TRBV12-3/TRBV12-4	TRBJ2-7	ASSGQGSHEQY
TRBV6-1	TRBJ1-6	ASRNTVGGGKNSPLH
TRBV28	TRBJ2-7	ASSVAGTGGMLYEQY
TRBV19	TRBJ1-1	ATIGGQGKWRTEAF
TRBV11-2	TRBJ2-5	ASSLTSGKSGTQY
TRBV7-3	TRBJ2-5	ASSLRTSGMGETQY
TRBV5-1	TRBJ2-7	ASSSGLANYEQY
TRBV25-1	TRBJ1-1	ASSALGQGNTEAF
TRBV6-5	TRBJ1-3	ASSSWAGENTIY
TRBV2	TRBJ1-2	ASSNSQVNYGYT
TRBV11-3	TRBJ2-2	ASSSFTNTGELF
TRBV12-3/TRBV12-4	TRBJ1-5	ASSLDGVSNQPQH
TRBV7-9	TRBJ1-5	ASGESGRNQPQH
TRBV10-3	TRBJ2-3	AISESSTSTDTQY
TRBV12-3/TRBV12-4	TRBJ2-5	ASSLYVETQY
TRBV12-3/TRBV12-4	TRBJ2-3	ASSQSTDTQY
TRBV29-1	TRBJ1-1	STIDPPEAF
TRBV5-5	TRBJ1-6	ASSSTTANSPLH
TRBV20-1	TRBJ1-2	SADLPGTDSGYT
TRBV30	TRBJ1-1	AWRGQEGLRGTEAF
TRBV6-1	TRBJ2-5	ASKYRDRVGGETQY
TRBV18	TRBJ2-2	ASSPTRGNTGELF
TRBV7-9	TRBJ1-5	ASSASTGSNQPQH
TRBV6-1	TRBJ2-1	ASTPTYGADEQF
TRBV3-1	TRBJ2-1	ASSQEGGTRYNEQF
TRBV29-1	TRBJ2-5	SVDQGIETQY
TRBV10-2	TRBJ2-5	ASSALEETQY
TRBV19	TRBJ2-5	ASSIVEQGEETQY
TRBV12-3/TRBV12-4	TRBJ1-3	ASSIGTGAPGNTIY
TRBV12-5	TRBJ1-5	ASGRQGLNQPQH
TRBV28	TRBJ2-5	ASSLGQGVETQY
TRBV6-1	TRBJ1-1	ASRRAGNTEAF
TRBV6-1	TRBJ2-7	ASSDWAVWYEQY
TRBV12-3/TRBV12-4	TRBJ1-1	ASSFTQGMNTEAF
TRBV28	TRBJ2-2	ASSYRGGTGELF
TRBV30	TRBJ1-6	AWSEGQDNSPLH
TRBV4-1	TRBJ1-2	ASSRGQHYGYT
TRBV19	TRBJ1-5	ASSFLNQPQH
TRBV2	TRBJ2-5	ASSEYTSGSETQY
TRBV7-9	TRBJ2-2	ASSLTVGNTGELF
TRBV19	TRBJ2-5	ASSLEGAETQY
TRBV2	TRBJ1-1	ASSLDRPTEAF
TRBV30	TRBJ2-7	AYAPTSGWEEQY
TRBV20-1	TRBJ2-7	SANALTRYEQY
TRBV9	TRBJ2-2	ASSVGGWWGTANTGELF
TRBV5-1	TRBJ2-2	ASSSRDGRAGELF
TRBV28	TRBJ1-1	ASSLVQGAEAF
TRBV20-1	TRBJ2-7	SASQWTDSYEQY
TRBV6-1	TRBJ2-5	ASSPGQGAGETQY
TRBV6-5	TRBJ1-1	ASSYVEGGTEAF
TRBV18	TRBJ2-2	ASSPPAGGPGTGELF
TRBV12-3/TRBV12-4	TRBJ1-2	ASSFKGRGNYGYT
TRBV15	TRBJ1-5	ATSREIQGAGQPQH
TRBV30	TRBJ2-5	AWSVSTKETQY
TRBV20-1	TRBJ2-5	SARGRAEGKTRETQY
TRBV7-8	TRBJ1-1	ASSPTVEAF
TRBV6-4	TRBJ1-2	ASRDSDRGYVGYT